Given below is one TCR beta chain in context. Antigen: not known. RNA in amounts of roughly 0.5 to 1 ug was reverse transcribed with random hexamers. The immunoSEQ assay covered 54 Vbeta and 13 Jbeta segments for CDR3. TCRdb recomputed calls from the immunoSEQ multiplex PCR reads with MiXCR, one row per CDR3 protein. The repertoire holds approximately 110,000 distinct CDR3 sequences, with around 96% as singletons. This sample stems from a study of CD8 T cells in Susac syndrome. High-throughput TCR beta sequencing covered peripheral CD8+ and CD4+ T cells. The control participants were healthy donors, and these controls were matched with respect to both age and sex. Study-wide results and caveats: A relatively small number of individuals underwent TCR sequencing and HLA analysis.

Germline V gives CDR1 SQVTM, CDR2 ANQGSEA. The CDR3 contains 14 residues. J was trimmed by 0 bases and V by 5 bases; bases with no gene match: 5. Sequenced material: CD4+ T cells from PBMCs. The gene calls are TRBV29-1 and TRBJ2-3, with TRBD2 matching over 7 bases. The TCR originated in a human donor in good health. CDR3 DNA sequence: TGCAGCGTTCCTAGCGGACTAAGCACAGATACGCAGTATTTT. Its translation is CSVPSGLSTDTQYF.